This TCR beta chain appears in the sequencing data of a study of PD-1 blockade in classical Hodgkin lymphoma. Study-wide points: Significantly greater TCR diversity emerged by C4D1 in CD4+ cells but not CD8+ cells. Why the repertoires differ is still unclear, perhaps disease activity or prior therapy. Those starting nivolumab under 1 year post-ASCT were excluded. Diminished baseline TCR diversity has been reported in newly diagnosed patients relative to healthy donors.

Sequencing was performed with immunoSEQ multiplex PCR; in TCRdb, only in-frame clones are kept and a portion is missing. The profile shows approximately 89,000 clones, roughly 84% of them singletons. V lost 2 bases, J lost 3 bases, and 19 bases lay in between. Germline V lookup: CDR1 SGHVS, CDR2 FQNEAQ. The CDR3 sequence is 17 residues long. As regards this clone: Its antigen is unidentified.

All patients relapsed after autologous stem cell transplantation, and brentuximab vedotin exposure varied. The specimen was peripheral blood mononuclear cells (PBMCs), collected at baseline. The source is a human donor with classical Hodgkin lymphoma. The V gene is TRBV7-8, the J gene TRBJ1-2; weak D call: TRBD1 (5 bases). The DNA for the CDR3 is TGTGCCAGCAGCTTAACGGTGATGGGCCAGGGTCACTATGGCTACACCTTC. Protein: CASSLTVMGQGHYGYTF.